This is a list of T cell receptor beta chains from one sample in a study of shared clonotypes between healthy human individuals. The assay was immunoSEQ multiplex PCR, and TCRdb's table has in-frame clones only and misses some. This sample yields about 2.5 million clones, of which about nine tenths are seen a single time; more than 0.35% belongs to the top ten. The sequencing input was naive CD4+ T cells from PBMCs. These receptors were taken from a man younger than 30 in good health. Some clones in this sample may be carry-over from other donors' samples. CDR3s include the opening cysteine and the closing phenylalanine or tryptophan. A D gene is named only where the DNA matches it firmly. Expanded clones get a size class; other rows say once, few or many, or leave the size out.

V	J	D	size	DNA	CDR3
TRBV6-1	TRBJ1-2	.	.	TGTGCCAGCAGTGAAGGGGGGGGTAGCTATGGCTACACCTTC	CASSEGGGSYGYTF
TRBV4-1	TRBJ1-1	.	.	TGCGCCAGCAGCCAAGATTCGCGGGGGGCGGCTTTCTTT	CASSQDSRGAAFF
TRBV28	TRBJ2-3	.	.	TGTGCCAGCAGTTTTAGGGTTGCGGGCACAGATACGCAGTATTTT	CASSFRVAGTDTQYF
TRBV5-6	TRBJ1-2	.	.	TGTGCCAGCAGCTTGCCAGCGAATAACTATGGCTACACCTTC	CASSLPANNYGYTF
TRBV5-6	TRBJ2-7	TRBD1	.	TGTGCCAGCAGCACCTGGGACAGGGGGCGCGAGCAGTACTTC	CASSTWDRGREQYF
TRBV7-9	TRBJ1-5	.	.	TGTGCCAGCAGCCGGGGCCACGATCAGCCCCAGCATTTT	CASSRGHDQPQHF
TRBV5-1	TRBJ2-1	.	.	TGCGCCAGCAGCCAACCCTGGGACTCCGACTCCTACAATGAGCAGTTCTTC	CASSQPWDSDSYNEQFF
TRBV18	TRBJ2-5	TRBD2	.	TGTGCCAGCTCACGTAGCGGGAGGTACCAAGAGACCCAGTACTTC	CASSRSGRYQETQYF
TRBV28	TRBJ1-2	.	once	TGTGCCAGCAGTTCTCTCAGAGAGGATGGCTACACCTTC	CASSSLREDGYTF
TRBV7-3	TRBJ2-5	TRBD1	.	TGTGCCAGCAGCCAACAGGGGGCTTTGGAGACCCAGTACTTC	CASSQQGALETQYF
TRBV6-1	TRBJ2-3	.	.	TGTGCCAGCGGCACCCGGGACTTCTTTTATTTT	CASGTRDFFYF
TRBV5-6	TRBJ2-6	.	.	TGTGCCAGCAGCTTGCAGGGAGCCTCTGGGGCCAACGTCCTGACTTTC	CASSLQGASGANVLTF
TRBV28	TRBJ1-2	.	.	TGTGCCAGCCAGAAAAATTGGGGGGGCGGCTATGGCTACACCTTC	CASQKNWGGGYGYTF
TRBV4-2	TRBJ2-7	.	.	TGTGCCAGCAGCAGAGAGCGGGCTTACTCCTACGAGCAGTACTTC	CASSRERAYSYEQYF
TRBV2	TRBJ1-2	.	.	TGTGCCAGCAGCACCATACCGGGAAAGCTCTATGGCTACACCTTC	CASSTIPGKLYGYTF
TRBV7-3	TRBJ1-2	.	.	TGTGCCAGCAGCTTAACGTCGTCGGGGAAAGTCCATGGCTACACCTTC	CASSLTSSGKVHGYTF
TRBV28	TRBJ1-5	.	.	TGTGCCAGCAGTTCCCCGGAAGCGAAGGGGCATTTT	CASSSPEAKGHF
TRBV7-8	TRBJ2-2	.	.	TGTGCCAGCAGCTTAGGAGTGGGGGAGCTGTTTTTT	CASSLGVGELFF
TRBV7-3	TRBJ2-2	TRBD2	.	TGTGCCAGCAGTCCCGGACTAGCGGGGCCCGGGGAGCTGTTTTTT	CASSPGLAGPGELFF
TRBV28	TRBJ1-5	.	.	TGTGCCAGCACCTCCGGGAGGCGGGGAGCTCAGCCCCAGCATTTT	CASTSGRRGAQPQHF
TRBV28	TRBJ2-3	.	.	TGTGCCAGCAGTCTCCAGGGTGCAGATACGCAGTATTTT	CASSLQGADTQYF
TRBV5-6	TRBJ1-1	.	.	TGTGCCAGCACTATATCCGGGATGGCTGAAGCTTTCTTT	CASTISGMAEAFF
TRBV18	TRBJ1-3	.	.	TGTGCCACCGGGTCTGCCGGAAACACCATATATTTT	CATGSAGNTIYF
TRBV11-2	TRBJ2-3	.	.	TGTGCCAGCAGCTTAGACGGACAGCCGTCAGATACGCAGTATTTT	CASSLDGQPSDTQYF
TRBV5-1	TRBJ2-1	TRBD2	.	TGCGCCAGCAGCTTGGCGGGGCCTAGCGGGAGTGGACTCAATGAGCAGTTCTTC	CASSLAGPSGSGLNEQFF
TRBV30	TRBJ2-1	.	.	TGTGCCTGGACGCGGGACTACAATGAGCAGTTCTTC	CAWTRDYNEQFF
TRBV27	TRBJ2-6	.	.	TGTGCCAGCACTAAATTCCCCCTCACAGGGTCTGGGGCCAACGTCCTGACTTTC	CASTKFPLTGSGANVLTF
TRBV21-1	TRBJ2-1	.	.	TGTGCCAGCAGCAGACCCGGGACAGGGTATGAGCAGTTCTTC	CASSRPGTGYEQFF